This T cell receptor beta chain was sequenced in a study of T cell repertoires in cytomegalovirus infection. The V and J ends lost 0 bases and 9 bases, in that order; junction bases with no gene match: 18. The CDR3 loop spans 19 amino acids. CDR1 and CDR2 from the germline V gene are LGHNA and YNFKEQ. This clonotype was recorded a few times. Its antigen is currently unknown. TCRdb reanalysed the reads using MiXCR and keeps one entry per CDR3 protein. The sample shows roughly 990,000 distinct CDR3 sequences, approximately 30% of them seen only once. This clonotype originated in a human donor in good health (CMV status not recorded). Some clones in this sample may be carry-over from other donors' samples. This specimen consisted of cultured CD8+ T cells from PBMCs, obtained from culture after CMV antigen stimulation. This chain connects TRBV4-2 to TRBJ2-1; 9 nucleotides line up with TRBD2. This chain's CDR3 is CASSQDYRSSGGFNGEQFF. CDR3 DNA: TGTGCCAGCAGCCAAGATTACCGATCGAGCGGGGGGTTCAATGGTGAGCAGTTCTTC.